This T cell receptor beta chain was retrieved from a study of CD8+ T cells in alopecia areata. CDR3 length equals 16 residues. Germline lookup yields CDR1 SGHNT and CDR2 YYREEE (reference sequence). Trimming stripped 4 bases from V and 0 bases from J, with 14 bases between. As for treatment: oral pan-JAK inhibitor, 5-10 mg twice daily. The researchers isolated CD4+ and CD8+ T cells from PBMCs by sorting. Following extraction, RNA underwent reverse transcription to cDNA, which served as the sequencing template. Here immunoSEQ multiplex PCR was the method, and the copy in TCRdb shows in-frame clones only, minus some. The data show tens of thousands of clones, around 71% seen once.

This specimen was CD8+ T cells sorted from blood, taken around week 42, from a patient treated with tofacitinib. The chain carries TRBV5-4 and TRBJ2-1; TRBD1 is a possible D gene (6 bases). The TCR comes from a human donor with alopecia areata. CDR3 amino acids: CASSALDRSSYNEQFF. The CDR3 nucleotides read TGTGCCAGCAGCGCGCTCGACAGGAGCTCCTACAATGAGCAGTTCTTC.